Below, 3 T cell receptor beta chains from the same sample are listed, as sequenced in a study of blood T cell repertoires in COVID-19. Measured with immunoSEQ multiplex PCR; TCRdb has only the in-frame clones, and not every one. The table lists approximately 90,000 clones, approximately 86% of them singletons. Sequenced: peripheral blood. The receptors were sampled from a woman aged 80 or over with acute or convalescent COVID-19.

V usage is TRBV9 and J usage is TRBJ1-2; the D is unclear. Germline V gene sequence: CDR1 SGDLS, CDR2 YYNGEE. The CDR3 covers 14 residues. V gave up 0 bases and J gave up 0 bases, with 6 bases separating them. As DNA, the CDR3 is TGTGCCAGCAGCGTAGATGGAGCTAACTATGGCTACACCTTC. Encoded protein: CASSVDGANYGYTF.

The genes are TRBV18 and TRBJ1-2; D gene ambiguous. This CDR3 has 14 amino acids. Per the germline V gene, CDR1 is KGHSH and CDR2 is LQKENI. Trimming took 0 bases from V and 4 from J, leaving 9 bases between them. CDR3 nucleotide sequence: TGTGCCAGCTCACCACCGGGCGCAGGCTATGGCTACACCTTC. Translating it yields CASSPPGAGYGYTF.

V and J are TRBV5-1 and TRBJ2-5; 13 bases line up with TRBD2. Germline V gene lookup returns CDR1 SGHRS and CDR2 YFSETQ. With 0 bases clipped from V and 1 base from J, the junction kept 3 bases outside the gene matches. The CDR3 covers 17 residues. As DNA, the CDR3 is TGCGCCAGCAGCTTGGTAGGACTAGCGGGGGCCCAAGAGACCCAGTACTTC. As protein: CASSLVGLAGAQETQYF.